Listed here are 21 T cell receptor beta chains from one sample, sequenced in a study of cytomegalovirus exposure and HLA in healthy donors. Researchers ran the PCR with 60 Vbeta and 13 Jbeta primers. The method was immunoSEQ multiplex PCR; TCRdb's version includes in-frame clones alone and lacks a portion of them. The sample has 45,000 to 60,000 clones, about three quarters seen once. The sample comprised PBMCs. The receptors shown here come from a young man in good health and CMV-seropositive.

The chain employs TRBV7-9 and TRBJ2-4, with 7 bases fitting TRBD1. With 2 bases clipped from V and 8 bases from J, the junction kept 9 bases outside the gene matches. This CDR3 is built from 15 residues. Germline assignment: CDR1 SEHNR and CDR2 FQNEAQ (reference sequence). Written as DNA, the CDR3 is TGTGCCAGCAGCTTAACCACAGGGGTACTCGACATTCAGTACTTC. It specifies CASSLTTGVLDIQYF.

The genes are TRBV7-9 and TRBJ2-7; TRBD1 matches 8 bases. The CDR3 totals 16 residues. J lost 1 base, V lost 5 bases, and 10 bases had no gene match. Looked up from germline, CDR1 is SEHNR and CDR2 is FQNEAQ (reference sequence). In DNA, the CDR3 is TGTGCCAGCAGCCCCGACAGGGGAGAGAGTTCCTACGAGCAGTACTTC. It codes for CASSPDRGESSYEQYF.

This chain links TRBV6-5 with TRBJ2-1; 13 nucleotides agree with TRBD2. From germline, CDR1 is MNHEY and CDR2 SVGAGI. V lost 5 bases and J lost 7; bases outside the gene matches: 5. CDR3 size: 15 residues. The DNA for the CDR3 is TGTGCCAGCAGTCCACTAGCGGGGGGGCATAATGAGCAGTTCTTC. It translates to CASSPLAGGHNEQFF.

The chain recombines TRBV27 with TRBJ1-2; TRBD1 might be the D (6 bases). The CDR3 totals 14 residues. The germline V and J ends were trimmed by 4 bases and 3 bases, with 12 bases remaining between them. Germline assignment: CDR1 MNHEY and CDR2 SMNVEV (reference sequence). CDR3 nucleotide sequence: TGTGCCAGCAGTTCCGGGGGGGGCTACTATGGCTACACCTTC. This sequence encodes CASSSGGGYYGYTF.

The genes are TRBV11-2 and TRBJ2-5; 10 bases are a match to TRBD2. CDR1 and CDR2 from the germline V gene are SGHAT and FQNNGV. This CDR3 has 14 residues. J gave up 2 bases and V 6 bases, and 3 bases lay outside the gene matches. The CDR3 nucleotides read TGTGCCAGCAGACTAGCGGGGAGTCAAGAGACCCAGTACTTC. It codes for CASRLAGSQETQYF.

As concerns this clone: The same CDR3 can be traced to other DNA sequences in this sample. The rearrangement links TRBV5-1 to TRBJ1-5; 10 bases map to TRBD1. V lost 4 bases and J lost 5; bases outside the gene matches: 3. Germline V lookup: CDR1 SGHRS, CDR2 YFSETQ. This CDR3 has 14 residues. CDR3 sequence reads: CASSPGTGDQPQHF. DNA of the CDR3: TGCGCCAGCAGCCCTGGGACAGGGGATCAGCCCCAGCATTTT.

This clone was observed a handful of times. The CDR3 coding sequence is TGTGCCAGCAGTGACGGGACTAGCGTCCCCGGGGAGCTGTTTTTT. Its translation is CASSDGTSVPGELFF. V gene TRBV6-4 combines with J gene TRBJ2-2; 10 bases line up with TRBD2. The V gene's germline CDR1 is MRHNA and CDR2 SNTAGT. CDR3 size: 15 residues. V trimming: 2 bases; J trimming: 6 bases; junction bases outside the gene matches: 3.

The chain uses TRBV4-2 and TRBJ2-1; 10 nucleotides agree with TRBD2. The CDR3 has 16 residues. Trimming took 0 bases from V and 8 from J; bases not matched to a gene: 7. From germline, CDR1 is LGHNA and CDR2 YNFKEQ. The CDR3 here is CASSQEGASGGDEQFF. The CDR3, as DNA: TGTGCCAGCAGCCAAGAAGGGGCTAGCGGGGGCGATGAGCAGTTCTTC.

The chain couples TRBV5-1 to TRBJ2-7, with 9 bases matching TRBD2. V trimming: 2 bases; J trimming: 4 bases; junction bases outside the gene matches: 1. The CDR3 runs to 13 residues. Germline CDR1 SGHRS, CDR2 YFSETQ. The CDR3 sequence is CASSFTSGYEQYF. The DNA for the CDR3 is TGCGCCAGCAGCTTTACTAGCGGGTACGAGCAGTACTTC.

The rearrangement uses TRBV2 and TRBJ1-2; TRBD1 might be the D (5 bases). CDR3 length: 16 amino acids. Trimming stripped 2 bases from V and 6 bases from J, with 19 bases between. Germline CDR1 SNHLY, CDR2 FYNNEI. CDR3 amino acids: CASSEQPSRVANGYTF. Written as DNA, the CDR3 is TGTGCCAGCAGTGAACAACCGTCCAGGGTTGCAAATGGCTACACCTTC.

A few counts support this clone. The chain links TRBV27 to TRBJ1-3; 7 bases agree with TRBD1. The CDR3 is made up of 15 amino acids. Trimming removed 2 bases from V and 0 bases from J; junction bases left unmatched: 1. The germline V gene encodes CDR1 MNHEY and CDR2 SMNVEV (reference sequence). The CDR3 sequence: CASSLAGGSGNTIYF. In nucleotides, the CDR3 is TGTGCCAGCAGTTTAGCAGGGGGCTCTGGAAACACCATATATTTT.

This chain connects TRBV28 to TRBJ1-6, with D possibly matching TRBD1 (5 bases). V gave up 7 bases and J gave up 3 bases, with 16 bases separating them. Looked up from germline, CDR1 is MDHEN and CDR2 is SYDVKM. CDR3 length: 16 residues. In DNA form, the CDR3 reads TGTGCCAGCACCCCTGGGCCAGGGATCTATAATTCACCCCTCCACTTT. Protein sequence: CASTPGPGIYNSPLHF.

The V and J genes are TRBV5-6 and TRBJ2-2; a weak D match, TRBD1 (5 bases). CDR3 length: 13 amino acids. The germline gives CDR1 SGHDT, CDR2 YYEEEE. The V gene lost 4 bases and the J gene lost 6 bases, with 10 bases spanning the gap. The CDR3 region is CASSRGLAGELFF. CDR3 nucleotides: TGTGCCAGCAGCAGGGGTCTTGCCGGGGAGCTGTTTTTT.

The V gene is TRBV5-1, the J gene TRBJ2-5, with 9 bases matching TRBD1. J lost 2 bases, V lost 0 bases, and 2 bases had no gene match. Germline V gene data show CDR1 as SGHRS and CDR2 as YFSETQ. The CDR3 consists of 15 residues. In DNA, the CDR3 is TGCGCCAGCAGCTTGGGGGGACAGGGTCAAGAGACCCAGTACTTC. It encodes CASSLGGQGQETQYF.

Only one count was recorded for this clone. The chain combines TRBV6-1 with TRBJ1-5; D call uncertain. There are 14 residues in the CDR3. Germline-derived CDR1 and CDR2 are MNHNS and SASEGT. Trimming removed 3 bases at V and 4 bases at J, with 10 bases between. CDR3 sequence (DNA): TGTGCCAGCAGTGACCTTACGGGAAATCAGCCCCAGCATTTT. Translating gives CASSDLTGNQPQHF.

The chain uses TRBV6-5 and TRBJ2-5; D not certain. The germline V gene has CDR1 MNHEY and CDR2 SVGAGI. The CDR3 has 11 amino acids. V was clipped by 7 bases and J by 4 bases, with 7 bases between them. CDR3 amino acids: CASTIGETQYF. The CDR3 DNA reads TGTGCCAGCACTATTGGAGAGACCCAGTACTTC.

CDR3 sequence: CASSAPGTGDFGIQYF. In DNA, the CDR3 is TGTGCCAGCAGCGCACCGGGGACAGGGGATTTCGGCATTCAGTACTTC. This rearrangement joins TRBV9 to TRBJ2-4, with 10 bases lining up with TRBD1. CDR3 size: 16 residues. Losses at the gene ends were 3 bases for V and 9 bases for J; bases not matched to a gene: 12. The V gene's germline CDR1 is SGDLS and CDR2 YYNGEE.

This chain links TRBV27 with TRBJ1-2; 10 bases match TRBD1. Per the germline V gene, CDR1 is MNHEY and CDR2 is SMNVEV (reference sequence). CDR3 length equals 14 residues. Trimming cost V 3 bases and J 7 bases; bases outside gene matches: 5. For the CDR3, the DNA is TGTGCCAGCAGTTTTTTGGGGACAGGGGTTGGCTACACCTTC. Its protein product is CASSFLGTGVGYTF.

V and J are TRBV6-1 and TRBJ2-3, with D perhaps TRBD1 (6 bases). Per germline, CDR1 MNHNS and CDR2 SASEGT. The CDR3 extends over 15 amino acids. Trimming cost V 1 base and J 11 bases, with 19 bases left between them. CDR3 bases: TGTGCCAGCAGTGAAGTGGCTGGTAGTACAGGGTTGCAGTATTTT. Protein product: CASSEVAGSTGLQYF.

The gene calls are TRBV4-2 and TRBJ1-1; 7 nucleotides line up with TRBD1. The germline CDR1 and CDR2 sequences are LGHNA and YNFKEQ. V trimming: 0 bases; J trimming: 8 bases; junction bases outside the gene matches: 3. The CDR3 is made up of 13 amino acids. CDR3 protein: CASSQDRGQEAFF. For the CDR3, the DNA is TGTGCCAGCAGCCAAGATAGGGGGCAGGAAGCTTTCTTT.

In this sample, this clone turned up once. The chain employs TRBV11-3 and TRBJ2-5; TRBD1 matches 9 bases. V was clipped by 5 bases and J by 4 bases; unmatched bases: 8. The CDR3 has 15 residues. CDR1 is SGHNT and CDR2 is YENEEA in the germline V gene. CDR3 nucleotides: TGTGCCAGCAGCCGCGAGAGGGGACAGGGAGAGACCCAGTACTTC. This encodes CASSRERGQGETQYF.